The entry below describes one TCR beta chain. Its target is unknown. Trimming cost V 4 bases and J 0 bases; bases outside gene matches: 9. This CDR3 has 17 amino acids. The V gene's germline CDR1 is KGHSH and CDR2 LQKENI. This entry comes from a study of T cell clones after liver transplantation. Turning to the study itself: Liver transplant recipients had immunosuppression withdrawal attempted within 2 years. Post-transplant blood was tracked for graft-donor-reactive T cell clones identified in a pre-transplant mixed lymphocyte reaction. Whole-study findings and limits: Rather than being deleted, graft donor-reactive T cells may have moved into the graft.

Using immunoSEQ multiplex PCR, the repertoire was profiled, and TCRdb retains in-frame clones only, with some absent. The sample has roughly 73,000 clones, about 80% seen once. Sorting of unstimulated PBMCs yielded separate CD3+CD4+ and CD3+CD8+ fractions. The chain uses TRBV18 and TRBJ1-3; 7 positions match TRBD1. The TCR originated in a human donor who received a liver transplant. The sequencing used CD4+ T cells from blood, collected before liver transplant. Here the CDR3 DNA reads TGTGCCAGCTCACTTGGGGACAGTTTCTCCTCTGGAAACACCATATATTTT. Translated: CASSLGDSFSSGNTIYF.